A single TCR beta chain is shown here with its context. Its antigen is currently unknown. Other DNA sequences within the sample encode an identical CDR3. Measured with immunoSEQ multiplex PCR; TCRdb has only the in-frame clones, and not every one. Of some 2,400,000 clones in the sample, about 94% were seen once. Losses at the gene ends were 0 bases for V and 3 bases for J; bases not matched to a gene: 1. The CDR3 runs to 15 residues. In germline, CDR1 is SGHTA, CDR2 FQGNSA. These data belong to a study of shared clonotypes between healthy human individuals. General observations from the study: Collection of samples was limited to blood; tissue repertoires likely differ.

The source material was naive CD4+ T cells sorted from blood. Subset described: CD45RA+ positively selected. The chain combines TRBV7-2 with TRBJ2-7; 11 bases are a match to TRBD2. The TCR comes from a man between 18 and 29 years old in good health. The DNA of the CDR3 is TGTGCCAGCAGCTTAGCGGGGACTAGCGGCTACGAGCAGTACTTC. It codes for CASSLAGTSGYEQYF.